This T cell receptor (beta chain) was identified in a study of CD8 T cells in ankylosing spondylitis (dated by TCRdb to between 2016 and 2019). Describing the broader study: T cell receptor beta repertoires were profiled in healthy donors and ankylosing spondylitis patients so that disease-linked TCR variants could be found. The whole study cohort included roughly 110 healthy donors and 20 to 30 ankylosing spondylitis patients. Peripheral blood was sampled, and synovial fluid was additionally collected from ankylosing spondylitis patients.

The instrument given in TCRdb is Illumina HiSeq 2500. Quantitative 5'-RACE with molecular barcodes was used to prepare TCR beta libraries. From the authors' description of their analysis: A new computational method based on a probabilistic model of VDJ rearrangement was used to identify disease-linked TCR variants. The raw public data were reprocessed by TCRdb itself: fastp quality trimming at Q25, MiXCR clonotype calling, in-frame beta chains only. Each CDR3 protein gets just one entry, which takes the most common genes and DNA from the rows behind it. The V and J calls, along with clone size, are taken from TCRdb and not from the paper's own processing. In all, the sample holds around 150,000 distinct CDR3 sequences, and 44% of those were seen once. Roughly 15% of the sample is taken by the ten largest. Taken from cysteine to phenylalanine, the CDR3 has 13 residues. The entry retains the CDR3 DNA only, 39 bases that are in frame from base 1. CDR1 and CDR2 are drawn from the germline V gene (reference sequence): MNHEY, SMNVEV.

Study-level results and caveats: Blood from ankylosing spondylitis patients appeared to be characterized by a TCR beta motif composed of under 10 highly homologous amino acid variants. The disease-linked clones had a CD8+ phenotype and were found at relatively low frequencies in peripheral blood. The disease-linked clones were reported to be significantly enriched in matched synovial fluid samples from ankylosing spondylitis patients. Some of the motif variants had been reported before in the synovial fluid and blood of reactive arthritis patients, a finding that suggests common disease-initiation mechanisms.

Synovial fluid samples were matched to blood samples from the same ankylosing spondylitis patients. This clonotype was detected ten times or more. Its antigen remains undetermined. Germline is not matched at one junction end, which may reflect a read error. This chain is built from TRBV27 and TRBJ2-7; a tentative D match to TRBD1 spans 6 bases. The sequencing sample was made of synovial fluid, either unsorted or a sorted T cell fraction (not recorded which). This receptor was obtained from a male donor with ankylosing spondylitis. The sequence in DNA is TGTGCCAGCAGTTTAAGTGGGGGCCCCCCCCTTTTTTTC. Its translation reads: CASSLSGGPPLFF.